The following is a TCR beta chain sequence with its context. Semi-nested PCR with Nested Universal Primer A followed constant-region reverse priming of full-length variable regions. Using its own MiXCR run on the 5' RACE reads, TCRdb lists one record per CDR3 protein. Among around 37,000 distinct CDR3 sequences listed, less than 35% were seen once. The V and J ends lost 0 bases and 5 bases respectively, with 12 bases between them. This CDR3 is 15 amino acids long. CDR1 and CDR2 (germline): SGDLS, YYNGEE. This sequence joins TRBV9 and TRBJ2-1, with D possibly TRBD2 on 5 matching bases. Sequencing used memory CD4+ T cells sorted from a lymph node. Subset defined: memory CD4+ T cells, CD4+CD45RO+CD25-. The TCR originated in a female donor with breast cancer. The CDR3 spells CASSVVGDYHNEQFF. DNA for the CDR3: TGTGCCAGCAGCGTAGTAGGAGACTATCACAATGAGCAGTTCTTC.